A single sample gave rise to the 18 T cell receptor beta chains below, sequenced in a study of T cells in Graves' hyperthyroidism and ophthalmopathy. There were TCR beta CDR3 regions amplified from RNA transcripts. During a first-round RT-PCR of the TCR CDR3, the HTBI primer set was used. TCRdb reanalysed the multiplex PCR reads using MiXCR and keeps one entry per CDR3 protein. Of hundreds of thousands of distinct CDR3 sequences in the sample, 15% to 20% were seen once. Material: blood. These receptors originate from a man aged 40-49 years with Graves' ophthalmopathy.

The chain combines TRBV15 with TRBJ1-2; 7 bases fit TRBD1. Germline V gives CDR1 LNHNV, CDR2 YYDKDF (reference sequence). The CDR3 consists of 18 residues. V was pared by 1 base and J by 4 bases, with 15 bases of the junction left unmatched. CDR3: CATSRGPLHGAGGYGYTF. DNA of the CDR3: TGTGCCACCAGCAGAGGTCCATTGCACGGGGCAGGGGGCTATGGCTACACCTTC.

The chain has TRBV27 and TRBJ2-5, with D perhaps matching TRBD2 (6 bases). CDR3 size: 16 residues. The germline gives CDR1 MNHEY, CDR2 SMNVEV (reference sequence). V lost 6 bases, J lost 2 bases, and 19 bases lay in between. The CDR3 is CASSPWDSATQETQYF. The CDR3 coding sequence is TGTGCCAGCAGCCCCTGGGACTCCGCAACTCAAGAGACCCAGTACTTC.

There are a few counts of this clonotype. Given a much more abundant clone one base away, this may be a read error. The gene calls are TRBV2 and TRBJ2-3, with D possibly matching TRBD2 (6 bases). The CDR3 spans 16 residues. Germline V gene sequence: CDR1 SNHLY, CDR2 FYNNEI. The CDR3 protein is CASTEPLKGLTDAQYF. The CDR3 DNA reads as TGTGCCAGCACCGAACCCCTAAAGGGACTCACAGATGCGCAGTATTTT.

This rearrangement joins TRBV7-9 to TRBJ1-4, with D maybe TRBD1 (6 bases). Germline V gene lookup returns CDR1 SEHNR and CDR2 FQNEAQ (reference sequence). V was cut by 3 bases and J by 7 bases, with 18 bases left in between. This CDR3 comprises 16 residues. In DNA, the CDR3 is TGTGCCAGCAGCTTCCCAGAGGGGGAGTTTGCTGAAAAACTGTTTTTT. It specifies CASSFPEGEFAEKLFF.

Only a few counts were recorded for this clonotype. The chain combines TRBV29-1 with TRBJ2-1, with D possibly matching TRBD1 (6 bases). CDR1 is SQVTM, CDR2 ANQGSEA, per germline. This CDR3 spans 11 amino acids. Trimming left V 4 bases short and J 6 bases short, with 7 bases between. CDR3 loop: CSVGGLNEQFF. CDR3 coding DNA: TGCAGCGTTGGGGGGCTCAATGAGCAGTTCTTC.

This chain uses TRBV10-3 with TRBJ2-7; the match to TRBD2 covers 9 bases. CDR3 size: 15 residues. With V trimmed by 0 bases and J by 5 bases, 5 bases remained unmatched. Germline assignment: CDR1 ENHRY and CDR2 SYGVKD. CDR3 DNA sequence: TGTGCCATCAGTGAGTCTGCGGGGGGGCACGACGAGCAGTACTTC. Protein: CAISESAGGHDEQYF.

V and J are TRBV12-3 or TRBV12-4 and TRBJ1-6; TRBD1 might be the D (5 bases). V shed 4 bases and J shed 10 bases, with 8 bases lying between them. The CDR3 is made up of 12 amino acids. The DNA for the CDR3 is TGTGCCAGCAGTTACGGGGACTCACCCCTCCACTTT. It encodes CASSYGDSPLHF.

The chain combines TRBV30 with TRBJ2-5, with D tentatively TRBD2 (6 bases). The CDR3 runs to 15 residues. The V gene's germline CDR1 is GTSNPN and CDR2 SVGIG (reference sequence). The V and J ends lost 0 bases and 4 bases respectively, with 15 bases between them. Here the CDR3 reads CAWSVPGVGRETQYF. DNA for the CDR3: TGTGCCTGGAGTGTCCCGGGGGTGGGACGAGAGACCCAGTACTTC.

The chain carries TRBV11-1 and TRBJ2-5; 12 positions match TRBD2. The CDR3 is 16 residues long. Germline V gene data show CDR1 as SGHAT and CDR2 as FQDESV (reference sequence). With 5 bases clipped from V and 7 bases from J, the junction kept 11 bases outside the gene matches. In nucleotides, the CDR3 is TGTGCCAGCAGCACAGGCCTCCCGGGACTAGCGGGGACCCAGTACTTC. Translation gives CASSTGLPGLAGTQYF. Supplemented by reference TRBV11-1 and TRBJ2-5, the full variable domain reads EAEVAQSPRYKITEKSQAVAFWCDPISGHATLYWYRQILGQGPELLVQFQDESVVDDSQLPKDRFSAERLKGVDSTLKIQPAELGDSAMYLCASSTGLPGLAGTQYFGPGTRLLVL.

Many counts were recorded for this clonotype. CDR3 in amino acids: CASSQAAGGYNEQFF. The DNA for the CDR3 is TGTGCCAGCAGCCAAGCGGCGGGGGGCTACAATGAGCAGTTCTTC. V is TRBV3-1 and J is TRBJ2-1, with 8 bases identical to TRBD2. From germline, CDR1 is LGHDT and CDR2 YNNKEL (reference sequence). Trimming cost V 1 base and J 3 bases; bases outside gene matches: 2. This CDR3 has 15 residues.

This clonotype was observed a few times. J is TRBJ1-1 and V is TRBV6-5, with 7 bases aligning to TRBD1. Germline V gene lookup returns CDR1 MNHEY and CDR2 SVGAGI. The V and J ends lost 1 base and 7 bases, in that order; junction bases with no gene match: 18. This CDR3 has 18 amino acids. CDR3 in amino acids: CASSYFPKTGQGGREAFF. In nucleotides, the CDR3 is TGTGCCAGCAGTTACTTCCCTAAGACGGGGCAGGGGGGCCGTGAAGCTTTCTTT.

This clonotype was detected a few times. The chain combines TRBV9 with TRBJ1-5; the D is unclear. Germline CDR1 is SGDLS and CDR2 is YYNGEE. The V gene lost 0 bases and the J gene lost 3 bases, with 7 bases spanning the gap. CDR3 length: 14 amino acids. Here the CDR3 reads CASSVGADNQPQHF. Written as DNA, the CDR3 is TGTGCCAGCAGCGTAGGGGCCGACAATCAGCCCCAGCATTTT.

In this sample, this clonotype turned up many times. For the CDR3, the DNA is TGTGCCAGCAGCTCGGGACCAAACAATGAGCAGTTCTTC. It is translated as CASSSGPNNEQFF. This sequence joins TRBV11-2 and TRBJ2-1; possibly TRBD1 or TRBD2 for D (5 bases each). Germline V CDR1 and CDR2: SGHAT, FQNNGV. The V gene lost 4 bases and the J gene lost 5 bases, with 9 bases spanning the gap. CDR3 size: 13 residues.

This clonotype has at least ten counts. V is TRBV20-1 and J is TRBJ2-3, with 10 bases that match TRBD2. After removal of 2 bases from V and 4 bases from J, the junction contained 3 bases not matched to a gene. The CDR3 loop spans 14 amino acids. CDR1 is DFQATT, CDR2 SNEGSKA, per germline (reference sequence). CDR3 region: CSARIAGGADTQYF. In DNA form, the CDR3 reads TGCAGTGCTAGAATAGCGGGGGGCGCAGATACGCAGTATTTT.

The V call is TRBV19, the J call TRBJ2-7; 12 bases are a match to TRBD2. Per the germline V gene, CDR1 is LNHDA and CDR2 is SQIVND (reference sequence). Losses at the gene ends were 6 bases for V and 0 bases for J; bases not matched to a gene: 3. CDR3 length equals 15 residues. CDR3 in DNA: TGTGCCAGTAGAAGGACTAGCGGGGCCTCCTACGAGCAGTACTTC. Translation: CASRRTSGASYEQYF.

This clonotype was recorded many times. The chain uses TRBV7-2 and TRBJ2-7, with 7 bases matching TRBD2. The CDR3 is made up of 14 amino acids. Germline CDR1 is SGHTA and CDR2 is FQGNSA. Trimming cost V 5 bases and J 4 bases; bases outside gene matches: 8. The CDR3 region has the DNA TGTGCCAGCAGCGTGGGGGGGGGAGTGTACGAGCAGTACTTC. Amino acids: CASSVGGGVYEQYF.

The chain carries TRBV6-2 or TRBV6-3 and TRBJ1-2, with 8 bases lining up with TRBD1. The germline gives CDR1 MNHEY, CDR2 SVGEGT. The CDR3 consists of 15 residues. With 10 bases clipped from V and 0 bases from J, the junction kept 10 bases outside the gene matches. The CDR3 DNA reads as TGTGCCACCACTCCGAGGGACAGGCCTAACTATGGCTACACCTTC. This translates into CATTPRDRPNYGYTF.

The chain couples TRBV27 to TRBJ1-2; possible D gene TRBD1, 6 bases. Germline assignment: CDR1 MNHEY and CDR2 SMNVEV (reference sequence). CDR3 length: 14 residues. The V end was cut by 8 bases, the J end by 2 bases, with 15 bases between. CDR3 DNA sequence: TGTGCCAGCTCTGGGGGGGGCCGAAACTATGGCTACACCTTC. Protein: CASSGGGRNYGYTF.